One sample yielded the 14 T cell receptor beta chains listed below, sequenced in a study of vaccination and CD4 T cells after COVID-19. Sample treatment: approximately 11-day PBMC culture with coronavirus spike peptide pools or control peptides (ViraFEST assay). No antigen has been assigned to these receptors. The Oncomine TCR Beta short-read assay was applied to DNA of cultured CD4+ T cells. TCRdb reanalysed the PCR reads using MiXCR and keeps one entry per CDR3 protein. The sample carries almost 20,000 distinct CDR3 sequences, around 60% recorded once. Here the sequenced sample was CD4+ T cells from blood, cultured in vitro, taken after SARS-CoV-2 vaccination. The receptors were gathered from a human donor who had recovered from COVID-19.

The chain links TRBV20-1 to TRBJ1-2; 8 bases match TRBD1. The V gene end was trimmed by 3 bases and the J gene end by 8 bases; junction bases not matched to a gene: 8. This CDR3 spans 13 amino acids. Germline values: CDR1 DFQATT, CDR2 SNEGSKA (reference sequence). CDR3 nucleotides: TGCAGTGCTAGGAAGACAGGGGAAGGGGGCTACACCTTC. Its protein is CSARKTGEGGYTF.

This clonotype appeared a few times. This chain uses TRBV28 with TRBJ1-5; 10 nucleotides line up with TRBD1. Germline lookup yields CDR1 MDHEN and CDR2 SYDVKM. The ends lost 7 bases at V and 4 bases at J; junction bases unmatched: 7. The CDR3 consists of 15 residues. The CDR3 loop reads CASTRTGGGNQPQHF. The CDR3 DNA reads TGTGCCAGCACCCGGACAGGGGGTGGTAATCAGCCCCAGCATTTT.

The table lists this clonotype with a few counts. The chain has TRBV20-1 and TRBJ1-3, with 9 bases lining up with TRBD1. The germline V gene has CDR1 DFQATT and CDR2 SNEGSKA (reference sequence). The ends lost 3 bases at V and 1 base at J; junction bases unmatched: 4. There are 15 residues in the CDR3. The CDR3 bases are TGCAGTGCTAGGGGACAGGGAAATTCTGGAAACACCATATATTTT. Translating it yields CSARGQGNSGNTIYF.

V gene TRBV20-1 combines with J gene TRBJ2-7, with TRBD2 identical over 11 bases. The germline V gene encodes CDR1 DFQATT and CDR2 SNEGSKA (reference sequence). Trimming took 1 base from V and 6 from J; bases not matched to a gene: 11. The CDR3 consists of 16 residues. CDR3 in amino acids: CSARGLAGLTNGEQYF. In DNA, the CDR3 is TGCAGTGCTAGAGGACTAGCGGGACTTACTAATGGCGAGCAGTACTTC.

The table lists this clonotype with a count of one. Here the CDR3 reads CASSLWPGKYGYTF. As DNA, the CDR3 is TGTGCCAGCAGCTTATGGCCGGGGAAGTATGGCTACACCTTC. This rearrangement joins TRBV7-9 to TRBJ1-2; D not certain. Germline values: CDR1 SEHNR, CDR2 FQNEAQ (reference sequence). The CDR3 sequence is 14 residues long. With 2 bases removed from V and 5 bases from J, the gap between germline ends came to 12 bases.

V gene TRBV29-1 combines with J gene TRBJ1-1; D possibly corresponds to TRBD1 (6 bases). There are 12 residues in the CDR3. Trimming took 3 bases from V and 3 from J, leaving 8 bases between them. The germline V gene has CDR1 SQVTM and CDR2 ANQGSEA. The chain's CDR3 is CSVDRTDTEAFF. Here the CDR3 DNA reads TGCAGCGTTGATAGGACAGACACTGAAGCTTTCTTT. The whole variable domain, filled in from reference TRBV29-1 and TRBJ1-1, reads SAVISQKPSRDICQRGTSLTIQCQVDSQVTMMFWYRQQPGQSLTLIATANQGSEATYESGFVIDKFPISRPNLTFSTLTVSNMSPEDSSIYLCSVDRTDTEAFFGQGTRLTVV.

The rearrangement uses TRBV5-1 and TRBJ1-5; D is unclear. CDR1 is SGHRS, CDR2 YFSETQ, per germline. Trimming cost V 0 bases and J 7 bases, with 8 bases left between them. There are 13 residues in the CDR3. CDR3 region: CASSLEGRQPQHF. CDR3 DNA: TGCGCCAGCAGCTTGGAGGGTAGGCAGCCCCAGCATTTT. The full variable domain, completed using reference TRBV5-1 and TRBJ1-5, is KAGVTQTPRYLIKTRGQQVTLSCSPISGHRSVSWYQQTPGQGLQFLFEYFSETQRNKGNFPGRFSGRQFSNSRSEMNVSTLELGDSALYLCASSLEGRQPQHFGDGTRLSIL.

This clonotype was seen only a few times. CDR3 nucleotide sequence: TGCAGCGGGGACCCCCGCAACTATGGCTACACCTTC. Amino acid sequence: CSGDPRNYGYTF. The V gene is TRBV20-1, the J gene TRBJ1-2; TRBD1 is a possible D gene (5 bases). The germline gives CDR1 DFQATT, CDR2 SNEGSKA (reference sequence). The length of the CDR3 is 12 residues.

The chain carries TRBV12-3 or TRBV12-4 and TRBJ1-1, with D hard to call. V was trimmed by 2 bases and J by 1 base, leaving 5 bases between them. The length of the CDR3 is 13 residues. The CDR3 loop is CASSLRENTEAFF. In DNA, the CDR3 is TGTGCCAGCAGTTTAAGGGAGAACACTGAAGCTTTCTTT.

The V gene is TRBV6-2 or TRBV6-3, the J gene TRBJ1-1; 7 nucleotides line up with TRBD1. The CDR3 spans 15 residues. Germline values: CDR1 MNHEY, CDR2 SVGEGT. V shed 7 bases and J 0 bases; nucleotides not matched to a gene: 8. Here the CDR3 DNA reads TGTGCCAGCACCTCCCCGGACAGGTTGAACACTGAAGCTTTCTTT. Amino acid sequence: CASTSPDRLNTEAFF.

V usage is TRBV18 and J usage is TRBJ1-1; D is ambiguous. The CDR3 consists of 11 residues. Germline values: CDR1 KGHSH, CDR2 LQKENI. V dropped 6 bases and J dropped 8 bases, with 10 bases sitting between them. The CDR3 here is CASSAIAEAFF. The CDR3 coding sequence is TGTGCCAGCTCCGCGATCGCCGAAGCTTTCTTT. The full variable domain, completed using reference TRBV18 and TRBJ1-1, is NAGVMQNPRHLVRRRGQEARLRCSPMKGHSHVYWYRQLPEEGLKFMVYLQKENIIDESGMPKERFSAEFPKEGPSILRIQQVVRGDSAAYFCASSAIAEAFFGQGTRLTVV.

The chain recombines TRBV11-2 with TRBJ1-1, with D unresolved. The CDR3 totals 16 residues. The germline V gene has CDR1 SGHAT and CDR2 FQNNGV. V shed 5 bases and J shed 3 bases, with 19 bases lying between them. CDR3 amino acids: CASSPLVGQADTEAFF. CDR3 bases: TGTGCCAGCAGCCCCCTGGTAGGGCAGGCGGACACTGAAGCTTTCTTT.

The chain joins TRBV20-1 to TRBJ2-7; weak D call: TRBD2 (6 bases). V was trimmed by 6 bases and J by 3 bases, leaving 15 bases between them. Germline values: CDR1 DFQATT, CDR2 SNEGSKA (reference sequence). The CDR3 consists of 13 residues. CDR3 loop: CSADRDSFYEQYF. The DNA for the CDR3 is TGCAGTGCCGATCGGGACTCCTTCTACGAGCAGTACTTC.

CDR3 nucleotides: TGTGCCAGCAGTATCCAAGCGGGAATTTCCTACGAGCAGTACTTC. It codes for CASSIQAGISYEQYF. V and J are TRBV6-1 and TRBJ2-7, with 7 bases aligning to TRBD2. Germline V CDR1 and CDR2: MNHNS, SASEGT. Trimming at V came to 5 bases and at J to 1 base, leaving 8 bases not matched to a gene. This CDR3 is 15 amino acids long.